This entry concerns a single T cell receptor beta chain. PCR employed 60 Vbeta and 13 Jbeta primers. Assay: immunoSEQ multiplex PCR; the TCRdb copy retains only in-frame clones and omits some. Here the sample spans 150,000 to 200,000 clones, over 70% being singletons. This sample is drawn from a study of cytomegalovirus exposure and HLA in healthy donors. V shed 4 bases, J shed 8 bases, and the junction held 6 bases outside the gene matches. The CDR3 is 13 residues long. Germline CDR1 LNHNV, CDR2 YYDKDF (reference sequence). The source of this sequence is a woman between 35 and 50 years old in good health and CMV-seropositive. The sequencing input was PBMCs. This chain joins TRBV15 and TRBJ2-3, with 7 bases identical to TRBD1. The CDR3 reads CATSMTGPITQYF. The CDR3 DNA sequence: TGTGCCACCAGCATGACAGGGCCCATTACGCAGTATTTT.